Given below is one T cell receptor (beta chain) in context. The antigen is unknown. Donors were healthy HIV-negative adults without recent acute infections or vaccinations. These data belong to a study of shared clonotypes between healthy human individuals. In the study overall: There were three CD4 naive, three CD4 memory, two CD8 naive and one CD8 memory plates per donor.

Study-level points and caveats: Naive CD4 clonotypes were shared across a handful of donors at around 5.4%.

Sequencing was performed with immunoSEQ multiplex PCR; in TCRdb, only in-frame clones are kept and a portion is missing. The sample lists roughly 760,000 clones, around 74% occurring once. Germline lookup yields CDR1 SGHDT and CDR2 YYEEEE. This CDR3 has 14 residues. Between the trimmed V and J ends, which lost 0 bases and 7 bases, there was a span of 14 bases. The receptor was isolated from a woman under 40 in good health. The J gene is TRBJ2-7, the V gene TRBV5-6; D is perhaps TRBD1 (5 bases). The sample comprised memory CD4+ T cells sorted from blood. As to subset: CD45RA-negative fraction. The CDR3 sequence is CASSLVDSPSEQYF. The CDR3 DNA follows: TGTGCCAGCAGCTTGGTCGACAGCCCTTCTGAGCAGTACTTC.